This T cell receptor (beta chain) comes out of a study of T cells in Graves' hyperthyroidism and ophthalmopathy. Using RNA transcripts as the source, TCR beta CDR3 regions were amplified. First-round RT-PCR with HTBI primers amplified the TCR CDR3 region. MiXCR was run by TCRdb on the multiplex PCR reads, yielding one entry per CDR3 protein. In the table there are fewer than 350,000 distinct CDR3 sequences, around 15% of which are singletons. This clonotype has a count of ten or more. The CDR3 is 13 amino acids. Trimming removed 7 bases from V and 0 bases from J, with 4 bases in between. Sequencing input: blood. This sequence was found in a woman between 50 and 59 years old with Graves' hyperthyroidism that later progressed to Graves' ophthalmopathy. The chain employs TRBV12-3 or TRBV12-4 and TRBJ2-6; D gene uncertain. In DNA, the CDR3 is TGTGCCAGCAAAGGCTCTGGGGCCAACGTCCTGACTTTC. Amino acids: CASKGSGANVLTF.